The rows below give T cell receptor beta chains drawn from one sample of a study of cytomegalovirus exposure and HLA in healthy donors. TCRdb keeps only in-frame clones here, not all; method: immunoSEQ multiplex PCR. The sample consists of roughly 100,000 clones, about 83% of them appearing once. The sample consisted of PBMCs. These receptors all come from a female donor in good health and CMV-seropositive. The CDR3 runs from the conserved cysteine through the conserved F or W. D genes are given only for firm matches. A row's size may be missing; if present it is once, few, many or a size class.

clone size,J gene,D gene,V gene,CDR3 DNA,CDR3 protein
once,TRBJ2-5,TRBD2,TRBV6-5,TGTGCCAGCAGTTACTTTCGGACTAGCGGGAGTGAGACCCAGTACTTC,CASSYFRTSGSETQYF
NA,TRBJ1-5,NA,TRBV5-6,TGTGCCAGCAGCTTGGCCGCAGGATATAGCAATCAGCCCCAGCATTTT,CASSLAAGYSNQPQHF
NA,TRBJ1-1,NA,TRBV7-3,TGTGCCAGCAGCTTTGGGGAGGTGGGCAGGCTTCGAACTGAAGCTTTCTTT,CASSFGEVGRLRTEAFF
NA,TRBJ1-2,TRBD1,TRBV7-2,TGTGCCAGCAGCTCCTGGACAGGGAAGAAAAGCTACACCTTC,CASSSWTGKKSYTF
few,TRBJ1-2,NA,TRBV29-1,TGCAGCGTTGAACCAACAGGCTCTAACTATGGCTACACCTTC,CSVEPTGSNYGYTF
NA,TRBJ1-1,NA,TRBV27,TGTGCCAGCAGAGAGCGCCGGAACACTGAAGCTTTCTTT,CASRERRNTEAFF
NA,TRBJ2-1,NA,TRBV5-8,TGTGCCAGCAGCTTGGGGACGGGGGGCCGTCGGCTCTTC,CASSLGTGGRRLF
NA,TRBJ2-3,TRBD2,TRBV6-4,TGTGCCAGCAGTGAGGATGGCGGGGGTCCCACAGATACGCAGTATTTT,CASSEDGGGPTDTQYF
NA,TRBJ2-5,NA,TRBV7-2,TGTGCCAGCAGCTTATCGGGGTCCCGCAAGGAGACCCAGTACTTC,CASSLSGSRKETQYF
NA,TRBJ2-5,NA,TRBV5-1,TGCGCCAGCAGCTTTGAAGGAGGGGAGACCCAGTACTTC,CASSFEGGETQYF
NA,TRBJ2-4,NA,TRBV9,TGTGCCAGCAGCCCCCAAGGTGGGGGGACAGCCAAAAACATTCAGTACTTC,CASSPQGGGTAKNIQYF
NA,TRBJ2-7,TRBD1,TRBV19,TGTGCCAGTAGTATTCTTGCGACAGGGGTCTACGAGCAGTACTTC,CASSILATGVYEQYF
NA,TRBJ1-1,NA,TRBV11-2,TGTGCCAGCAGCCTCCGATCCGGGGGTGGGAACACTGAAGCTTTCTTT,CASSLRSGGGNTEAFF
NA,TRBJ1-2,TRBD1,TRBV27,TGTGCCAGCAGTTCTAAGGGTTTGGACAGGGGACTTAACTATGGCTACACCTTC,CASSSKGLDRGLNYGYTF
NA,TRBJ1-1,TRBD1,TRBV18,TGTGCCAGCTCACCAAGACAGGGGGCGCCTGGTCAGAACACTGAAGCTTTCTTT,CASSPRQGAPGQNTEAFF
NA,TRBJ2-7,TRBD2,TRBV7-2,TGTGCCAGCAGCTTAACCAGCGGGACGCGGATCTCCTACGAGCAGTACTTC,CASSLTSGTRISYEQYF
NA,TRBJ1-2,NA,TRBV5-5,TGTGCCAGCGCCTCAACGGCCGCGGCTAACTATGGCTACACCTTC,CASASTAAANYGYTF
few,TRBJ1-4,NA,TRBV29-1,TGCAGCGTCCAGGGGCGAGGGGGAAGCGAAAAACTGTTTTTT,CSVQGRGGSEKLFF
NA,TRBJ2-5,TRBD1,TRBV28,TGTGCCAGCAGTTTACCGCCGGGACAGGGGAAGACCCAGTACTTC,CASSLPPGQGKTQYF
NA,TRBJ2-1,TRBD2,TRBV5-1,TGCGCCAGCAGCTTGGGACTAGCGGGCAAGGAGCAGTTCTTC,CASSLGLAGKEQFF
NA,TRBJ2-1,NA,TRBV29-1,TGCAGCGTTGCCCGACGACAGGACAATGAGCAGTTCTTC,CSVARRQDNEQFF
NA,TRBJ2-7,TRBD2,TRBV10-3,TGTGCCATCAGACCCTTGGGGGGGATGTCCTACGAGCAGTACTTC,CAIRPLGGMSYEQYF
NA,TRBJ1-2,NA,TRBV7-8,TGTGCCAGCAGCTTAGTGGGCTCCTATGGCTACACCTTC,CASSLVGSYGYTF
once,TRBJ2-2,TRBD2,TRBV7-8,TGTGCCAGCAGCCCCCTCAGTAGCGGGGCGAGGGGGGAGCTGTTTTTT,CASSPLSSGARGELFF
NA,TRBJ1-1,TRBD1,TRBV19,TGTGCCAGTAGTGGACAGGGTGGGAACACTGAAGCTTTCTTT,CASSGQGGNTEAFF
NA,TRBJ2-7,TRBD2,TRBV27,TGTGCCAGCAGTTTAGTATGGGGGGGGACCTACGAGCAGTACTTC,CASSLVWGGTYEQYF
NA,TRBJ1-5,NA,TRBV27,TGTGCCAGCAGTTTCGGAGGCTCCAATCAGCCCCAGCATTTT,CASSFGGSNQPQHF
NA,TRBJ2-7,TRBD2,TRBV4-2,TGTGCCAGCAGCCCTCTCGGGGGGAGCGGCGAGCAGTACTTC,CASSPLGGSGEQYF
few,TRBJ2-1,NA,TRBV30,TGTGCCTGGACTGTACCGGGACTGGTCTTTTATGATGAGCAGTTCTTC,CAWTVPGLVFYDEQFF
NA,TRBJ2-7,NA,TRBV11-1,TGTGCCAGCAGCTTTTCTTTCGGGGTGGAGCAGTACTTC,CASSFSFGVEQYF
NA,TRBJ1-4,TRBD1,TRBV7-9,TGTGCCAGCAGCTTAGACAGGGGAAATGAAAAACTGTTTTTT,CASSLDRGNEKLFF
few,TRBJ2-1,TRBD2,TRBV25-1,TGTGCCAGCGAATCTAGCGGCTCCTACAATGAGCAGTTCTTC,CASESSGSYNEQFF
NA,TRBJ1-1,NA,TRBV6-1,TGTGCCAGCAGTGGACCGAGGGGGACTGAAGCTTTCTTT,CASSGPRGTEAFF
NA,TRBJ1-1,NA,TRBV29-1,TGCAGCGTTGTGTGGGCAGGAAGATTGAACACTGAAGCTTTCTTT,CSVVWAGRLNTEAFF
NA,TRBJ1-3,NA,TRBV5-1,TGCGCCAGCAGCTTGGAGGGGACAAGCAGAAACACCATATATTTT,CASSLEGTSRNTIYF
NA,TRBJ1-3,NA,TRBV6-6,TGTGCCAGCAGCCGCGAACGAAACACCATATATTTT,CASSRERNTIYF
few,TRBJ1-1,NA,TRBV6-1,TGTGCCAGCAGTGGCAGGGTCACTGAAGCTTTCTTT,CASSGRVTEAFF
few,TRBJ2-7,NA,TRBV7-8,TGTGCCAGCAGCTACGGAGTGGCGGCTTACGAGCAGTACTTC,CASSYGVAAYEQYF
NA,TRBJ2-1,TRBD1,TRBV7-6,TGTGCCAGCAGCCAACAGACAGGGGGCTTGCACAATGAGCAGTTCTTC,CASSQQTGGLHNEQFF